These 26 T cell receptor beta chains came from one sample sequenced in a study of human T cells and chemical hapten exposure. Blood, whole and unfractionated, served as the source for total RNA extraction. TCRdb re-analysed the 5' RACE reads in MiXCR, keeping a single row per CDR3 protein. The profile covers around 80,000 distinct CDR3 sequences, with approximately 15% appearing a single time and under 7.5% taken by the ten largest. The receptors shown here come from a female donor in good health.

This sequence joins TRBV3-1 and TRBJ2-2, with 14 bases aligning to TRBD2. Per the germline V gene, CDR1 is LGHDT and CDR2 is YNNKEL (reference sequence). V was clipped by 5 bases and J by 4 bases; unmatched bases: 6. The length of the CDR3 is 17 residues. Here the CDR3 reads CASSIHGTSGSTGELFF. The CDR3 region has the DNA TGTGCCAGCAGCATTCACGGGACTAGCGGGAGCACCGGGGAGCTGTTTTTT.

The CDR3 protein is CASSQDRGGLGTQYF. The CDR3 DNA reads as TGCGCCAGCAGCCAAGATCGGGGGGGCCTGGGTACGCAGTATTTT. V gene TRBV4-3 combines with J gene TRBJ2-3, with 8 bases aligning to TRBD2. CDR3 length: 15 residues. With 0 bases clipped from V and 8 bases from J, the junction kept 7 bases outside the gene matches. Per germline, CDR1 LGHNA and CDR2 YSLEER.

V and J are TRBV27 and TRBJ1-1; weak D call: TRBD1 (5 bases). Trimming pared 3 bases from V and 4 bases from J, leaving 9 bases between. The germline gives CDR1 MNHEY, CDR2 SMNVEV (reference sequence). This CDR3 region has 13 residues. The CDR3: CASSLGEFTEAFF. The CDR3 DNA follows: TGTGCCAGCAGTTTGGGGGAGTTCACTGAAGCTTTCTTT.

Here the CDR3 reads CSATGAGGNYEQYF. CDR3 nucleotide sequence: TGCAGTGCAACCGGGGCTGGTGGGAACTACGAGCAGTACTTC. J is TRBJ2-7 and V is TRBV20-1; D may be TRBD1 or TRBD2 (5 bases each). Germline CDR1 and CDR2: DFQATT and SNEGSKA (reference sequence). This CDR3 contains 14 residues. V was cut by 6 bases and J by 3 bases, with 18 bases left in between.

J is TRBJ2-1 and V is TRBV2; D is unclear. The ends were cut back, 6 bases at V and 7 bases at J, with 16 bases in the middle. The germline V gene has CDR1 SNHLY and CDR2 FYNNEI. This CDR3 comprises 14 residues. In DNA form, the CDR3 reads TGTGCCAGCAGGTACCGGGTCCACGGGAATGAGCAGTTCTTC. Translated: CASRYRVHGNEQFF.

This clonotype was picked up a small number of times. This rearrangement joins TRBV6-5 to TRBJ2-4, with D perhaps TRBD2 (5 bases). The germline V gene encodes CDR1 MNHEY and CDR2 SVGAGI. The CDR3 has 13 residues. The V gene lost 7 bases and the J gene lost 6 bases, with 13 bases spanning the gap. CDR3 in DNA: TGTGCCAGCAAAGAAAACGGACTAAACATTCAGTACTTC. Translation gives CASKENGLNIQYF.

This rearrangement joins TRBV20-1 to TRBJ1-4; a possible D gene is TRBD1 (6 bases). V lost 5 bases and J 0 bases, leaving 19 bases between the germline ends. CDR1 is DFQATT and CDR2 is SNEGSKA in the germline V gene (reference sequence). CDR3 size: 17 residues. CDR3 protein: CSALPRGATATNEKLFF. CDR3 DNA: TGCAGTGCTCTCCCTCGGGGGGCGACTGCAACTAATGAAAAACTGTTTTTT.

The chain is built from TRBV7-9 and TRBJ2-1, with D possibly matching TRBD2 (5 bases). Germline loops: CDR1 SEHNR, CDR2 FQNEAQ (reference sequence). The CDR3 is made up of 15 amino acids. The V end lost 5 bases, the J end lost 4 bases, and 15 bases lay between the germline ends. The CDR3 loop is CASSHPPSGYNEQFF. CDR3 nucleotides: TGTGCCAGCAGCCATCCCCCGAGCGGATACAATGAGCAGTTCTTC.

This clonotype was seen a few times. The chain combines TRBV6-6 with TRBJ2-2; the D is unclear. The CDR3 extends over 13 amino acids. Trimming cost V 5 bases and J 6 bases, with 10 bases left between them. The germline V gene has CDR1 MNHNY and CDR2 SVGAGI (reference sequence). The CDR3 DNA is TGTGCCAGCAGTCATCCGGAACCCGGGGAGCTGTTTTTT. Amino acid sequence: CASSHPEPGELFF.

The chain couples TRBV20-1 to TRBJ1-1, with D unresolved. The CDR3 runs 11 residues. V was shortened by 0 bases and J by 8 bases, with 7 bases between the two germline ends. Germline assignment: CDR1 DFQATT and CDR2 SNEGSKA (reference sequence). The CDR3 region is CSAREDPEAFF. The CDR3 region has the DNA TGCAGTGCTAGAGAAGACCCCGAAGCTTTCTTT.

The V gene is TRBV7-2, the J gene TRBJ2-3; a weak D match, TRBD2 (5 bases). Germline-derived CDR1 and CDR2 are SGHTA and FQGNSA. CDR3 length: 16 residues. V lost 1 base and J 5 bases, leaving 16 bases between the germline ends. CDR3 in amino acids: CASSLVGTHGGDTQYF. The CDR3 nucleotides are TGTGCCAGCAGCTTAGTGGGCACCCACGGAGGAGATACGCAGTATTTT.

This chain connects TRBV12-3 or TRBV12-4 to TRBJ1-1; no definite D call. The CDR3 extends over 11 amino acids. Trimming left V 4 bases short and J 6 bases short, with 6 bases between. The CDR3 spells CASSYGPEAFF. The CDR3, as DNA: TGTGCCAGCAGTTATGGACCTGAAGCTTTCTTT.

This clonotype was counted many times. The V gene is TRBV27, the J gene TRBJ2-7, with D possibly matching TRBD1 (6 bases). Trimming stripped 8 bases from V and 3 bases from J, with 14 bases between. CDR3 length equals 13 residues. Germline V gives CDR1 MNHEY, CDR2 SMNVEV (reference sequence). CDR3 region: CASRRDTRYEQYF. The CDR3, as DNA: TGTGCCAGCCGAAGGGACACCCGCTACGAGCAGTACTTC.

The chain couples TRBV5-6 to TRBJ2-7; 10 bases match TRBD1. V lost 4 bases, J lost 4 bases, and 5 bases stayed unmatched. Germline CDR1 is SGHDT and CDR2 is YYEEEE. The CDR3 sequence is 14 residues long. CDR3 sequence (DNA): TGTGCCAGCAGCCGACCGGGACAGGGGTACGAGCAGTACTTC. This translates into CASSRPGQGYEQYF.

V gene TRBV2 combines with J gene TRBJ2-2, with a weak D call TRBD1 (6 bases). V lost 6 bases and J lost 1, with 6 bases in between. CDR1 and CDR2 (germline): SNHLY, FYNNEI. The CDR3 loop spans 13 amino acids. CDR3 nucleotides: TGTGCCAGCAGGACAGGGAACACCGGGGAGCTGTTTTTT. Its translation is CASRTGNTGELFF.

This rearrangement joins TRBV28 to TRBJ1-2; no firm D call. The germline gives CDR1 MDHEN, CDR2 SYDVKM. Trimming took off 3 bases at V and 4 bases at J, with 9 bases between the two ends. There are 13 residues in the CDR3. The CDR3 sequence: CASSFGVSYGYTF. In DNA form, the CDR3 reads TGTGCCAGCAGTTTTGGGGTATCCTATGGCTACACCTTC.

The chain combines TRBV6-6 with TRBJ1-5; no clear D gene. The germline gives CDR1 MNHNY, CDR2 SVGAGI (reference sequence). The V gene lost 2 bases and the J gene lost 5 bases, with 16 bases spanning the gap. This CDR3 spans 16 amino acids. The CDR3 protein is CASSYGSYTGDQPQHF. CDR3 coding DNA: TGTGCCAGCAGTTACGGGTCGTACACCGGGGATCAGCCCCAGCATTTT.

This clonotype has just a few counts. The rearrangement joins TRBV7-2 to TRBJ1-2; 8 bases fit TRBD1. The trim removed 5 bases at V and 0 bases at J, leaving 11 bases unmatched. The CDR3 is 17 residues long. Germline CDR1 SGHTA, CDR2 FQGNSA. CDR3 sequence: CASSPGDRLITNYGYTF. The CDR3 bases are TGTGCCAGCAGCCCAGGGGACAGGCTCATAACTAACTATGGCTACACCTTC.

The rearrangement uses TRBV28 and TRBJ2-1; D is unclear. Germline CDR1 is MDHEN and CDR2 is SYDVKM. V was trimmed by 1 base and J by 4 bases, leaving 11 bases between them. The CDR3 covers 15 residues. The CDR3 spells CASSLSLGDYNEQFF. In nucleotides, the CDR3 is TGTGCCAGCAGTTTATCCTTGGGCGATTACAATGAGCAGTTCTTC.

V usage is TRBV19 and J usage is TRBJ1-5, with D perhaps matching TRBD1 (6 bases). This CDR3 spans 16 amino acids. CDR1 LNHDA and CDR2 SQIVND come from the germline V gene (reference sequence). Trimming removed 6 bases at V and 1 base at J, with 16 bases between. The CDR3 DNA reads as TGTGCCAGTAGCTATGGAGGGGGTGGGAGCAATCAGCCCCAGCATTTT. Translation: CASSYGGGGSNQPQHF.

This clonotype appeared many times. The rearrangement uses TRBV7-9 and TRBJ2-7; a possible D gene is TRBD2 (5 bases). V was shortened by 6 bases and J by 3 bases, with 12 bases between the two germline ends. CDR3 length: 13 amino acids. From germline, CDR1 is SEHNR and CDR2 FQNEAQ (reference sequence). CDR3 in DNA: TGTGCCAGCAGTTCCGGGAATTTCTACGAGCAGTACTTC. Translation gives CASSSGNFYEQYF.

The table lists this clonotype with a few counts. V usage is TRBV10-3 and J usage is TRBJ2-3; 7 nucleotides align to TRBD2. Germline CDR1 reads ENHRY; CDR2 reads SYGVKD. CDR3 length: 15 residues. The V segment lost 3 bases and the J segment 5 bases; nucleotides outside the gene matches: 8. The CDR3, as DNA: TGTGCCATCAGTGAAGGGCGGGAGTGGATAGATACGCAGTATTTT. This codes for CAISEGREWIDTQYF.

The DNA of the CDR3 is TGTGCCAGCAGCTCGTCCCGACAAAGTCCACAAGAGACCCAGTACTTC. This translates into CASSSSRQSPQETQYF. The rearrangement uses TRBV13 and TRBJ2-5; D not certain. In germline, CDR1 is PRHDT, CDR2 FYEKMQ (reference sequence). This CDR3 spans 16 amino acids. V lost 4 bases and J lost 2, with 17 bases in between.

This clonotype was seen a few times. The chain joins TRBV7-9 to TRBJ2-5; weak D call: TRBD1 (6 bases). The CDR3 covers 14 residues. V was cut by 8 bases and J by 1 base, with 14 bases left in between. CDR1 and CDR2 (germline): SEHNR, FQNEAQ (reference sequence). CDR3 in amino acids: CASSRTGIQETQYF. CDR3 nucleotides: TGTGCCAGCTCCAGAACAGGGATCCAAGAGACCCAGTACTTC.

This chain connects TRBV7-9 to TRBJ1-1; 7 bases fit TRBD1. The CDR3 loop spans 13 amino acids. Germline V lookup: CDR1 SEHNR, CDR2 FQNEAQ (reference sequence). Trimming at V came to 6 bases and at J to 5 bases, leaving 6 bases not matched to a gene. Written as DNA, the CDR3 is TGTGCCAGCAGGGGAACAGGGGTGACTGAAGCTTTCTTT. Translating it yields CASRGTGVTEAFF.

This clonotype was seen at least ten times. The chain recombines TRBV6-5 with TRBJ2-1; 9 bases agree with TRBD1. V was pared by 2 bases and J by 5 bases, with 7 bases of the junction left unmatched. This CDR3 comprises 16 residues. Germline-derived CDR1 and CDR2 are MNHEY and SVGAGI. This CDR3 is CASSYVGQGIHNEQFF. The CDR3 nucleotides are TGTGCCAGCAGTTACGTAGGACAGGGGATCCACAATGAGCAGTTCTTC.